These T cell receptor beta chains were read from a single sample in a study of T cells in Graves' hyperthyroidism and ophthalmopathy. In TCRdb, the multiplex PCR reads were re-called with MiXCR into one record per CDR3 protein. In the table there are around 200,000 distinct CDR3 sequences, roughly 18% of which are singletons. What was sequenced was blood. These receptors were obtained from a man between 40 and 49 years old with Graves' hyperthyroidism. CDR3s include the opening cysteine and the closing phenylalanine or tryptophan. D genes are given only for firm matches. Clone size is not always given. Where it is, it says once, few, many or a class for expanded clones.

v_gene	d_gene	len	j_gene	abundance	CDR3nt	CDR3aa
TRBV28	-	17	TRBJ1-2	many	TGTGCCAGCAGTTTTCCCTCTCCGCGACAGGAGCATGTCGGCTACACCTTC	CASSFPSPRQEHVGYTF
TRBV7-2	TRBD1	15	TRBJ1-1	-	TGTGCCAGCAGCACCGGGACAGCCATGAACACTGAAGCTTTCTTT	CASSTGTAMNTEAFF
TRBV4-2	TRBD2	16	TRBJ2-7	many	TGTGCCAGCAGCCAAGAGTTCGGCGGGGGAAACTACGAGCAGTACTTC	CASSQEFGGGNYEQYF
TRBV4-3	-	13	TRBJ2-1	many	TGCGCCAGCAGCCAAGGTCTACGCAATGAGCAGTTCTTC	CASSQGLRNEQFF
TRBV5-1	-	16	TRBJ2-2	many	TGCGCCAGCAGCCGCGGTCGAGACTCGAACACCGGGGAGCTGTTTTTT	CASSRGRDSNTGELFF
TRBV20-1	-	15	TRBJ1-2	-	TGCAGTGCTACGACCCGGGGCAACATGAACTATGGCTACACCTTC	CSATTRGNMNYGYTF
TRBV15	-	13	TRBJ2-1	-	TGTGCCACCAGCAGAGATATGAGTGGTGAGCAGTTCTTC	CATSRDMSGEQFF
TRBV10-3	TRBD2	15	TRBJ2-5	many	TGTGCCATCAGGGACACATTAGCGGGGGCAGAGACCCAGTACTTC	CAIRDTLAGAETQYF
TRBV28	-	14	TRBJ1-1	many	TGTGCCAGCAGTTCTACCAGGGTTCTCACTGAAGCTTTCTTT	CASSSTRVLTEAFF
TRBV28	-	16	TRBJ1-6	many	TGTGCCAGCAGTCGTCGGGGGAGCTCCTATAATTCACCCCTCCACTTT	CASSRRGSSYNSPLHF
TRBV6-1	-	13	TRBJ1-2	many	TGTGCCAGCAGCCTCGATGACCTCCGTGGCTACACCTTC	CASSLDDLRGYTF
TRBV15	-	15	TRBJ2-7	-	TGTGCCACCAGCAGCCCCCGACAGAGCTCCTACGAGCAGTACTTC	CATSSPRQSSYEQYF
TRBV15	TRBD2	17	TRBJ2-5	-	TGTGCCACCAGCAGAGAATACCGGACTAGCGGGAAAGAGACCCAGTACTTC	CATSREYRTSGKETQYF